This T cell receptor beta chain was sequenced during a study of technical replicates of blood from a handful of donors. The protocol was immunoSEQ multiplex PCR, while the TCRdb copy is restricted to in-frame clones and leaves out a portion. The table shows 50,000 to 70,000 clones, with less than 95% occurring only once. The CDR3 spans 17 residues. The ends were cut back, 1 base at V and 0 bases at J, with 12 bases in the middle. The germline V gene has CDR1 LGHNA and CDR2 YSLEER. The sequenced sample consisted of PBMCs. This chain connects TRBV4-3 to TRBJ2-2; D is perhaps TRBD2 (7 bases). The TCR was taken from a human donor in good health. Some clones in this sample may be carry-over from other donors' samples. The CDR3 bases are TGCGCCAGCAGCCAAGGAAGGGGGGGTCCGAACACCGGGGAGCTGTTTTTT. Residues: CASSQGRGGPNTGELFF.